What follows describes a single T cell receptor beta chain. Its antigen target is currently unknown. Base qualities are not provided; no much larger clone lies one nucleotide away. This sample was included in a study of blood T cell repertoires in COVID-19 (TCRdb year 2020). In terms of the full investigation: Samples from collaborators originated in the United States, Italy and Spain and spanned both the acute and convalescent phases of COVID-19. The prospective study material was composed of cDNA or gDNA derived from T cells, B-cell-depleted T cells, or PBMCs. The dataset comprised deeply sampled blood TCRbeta repertoires from subjects exposed to, actively infected with, or recovered from COVID-19. The repertoires were released in a freely available public database intended as a resource for research on the immune response to SARS-CoV-2. Samples came from the ongoing ImmuneRACE study (first 160 participants) plus 1,254 subjects from 6 global collaborators. Nearly every sample came with metadata listing a de-identified subject ID, COVID-19 status, age in years and sex. Where available, HLA class I and class II types were obtained from metadata supplied by the sample provider rather than from assay-based typing.

Each collaborating institution followed its own protocols to collect whole blood in K2EDTA tubes. For TCRbeta analysis, collaborators shipped samples in one of three forms: frozen whole blood, isolated PBMCs, or DNA extracted from either of those sample types. Trimming removed 5 bases from V and 2 bases from J; the gene matches leave 12 bases unexplained. CDR1 SGHNT and CDR2 YENEEA were looked up in the germline V gene. The CDR3 numbers 17 residues from cysteine through phenylalanine. Only the CDR3 region is kept as DNA, spanning 51 bases read in frame from base 1. The immunoSEQ Assay, a bias-controlled multiplex PCR, was used to amplify TCRbeta CDR3 regions from genomic DNA. The authors' analysis ran thus. The number of nucleated cells in each sample was estimated from the amplification of reference gene primers within the assay. To quantify the absolute abundance of each unique TCRbeta CDR3 rearrangement, sequence reads were collapsed and filtered. For each sample, productive Simpson clonality was calculated as the square root of Simpson's diversity index across productive rearrangements. Here the immuneACCESS table is served through TCRdb, limited to in-frame sequences with V and J called. Missing clones are a known gap in these copies; in checked studies unresolved V genes cover under half, and the rest lacks a known reason. The D gene and trimming were derived from the DNA, and the V and J assignments and clone size from that table. The sample table records 15,000 to 17,000 clones; around 83% of these occur just once. The ten largest account for 22% of the sample.

General findings and caveats noted by the study authors: Clinical and demographic metadata were provided uncurated, with the amount varying by source and participant.

Rearrangement joined TRBV11-3 to TRBJ1-2; the central 9 bases match TRBD1. The sample taken for sequencing was peripheral blood. The clonotype was recovered from a man older than 75 with active or convalescent COVID-19. The nucleotides are TGTGCCAGCAGCCCGGGACAGGGAACGGTCGAGAACTATGGCTACACCTTC. Translated, this is CASSPGQGTVENYGYTF.